These 18 T cell receptor beta chains share one sample of origin, sequenced in a study of blood T cells in healthy people across ages. Sample-barcoded 5' priming and a J-beta primer mix drove a second PCR of 7 to 11 cycles. TCRdb reprocessed the 5' RACE reads with MiXCR, giving one entry per CDR3 protein. The table lists fewer than 2 million distinct CDR3 sequences, roughly two fifths of them singletons. The sample taken for sequencing was blood. The source is a human donor in good health.

This clonotype was counted only a few times. One end of the junction is discordant with germline, which a read error may explain. This CDR3 is CASSLVQGKPTDTRYF. The CDR3 DNA sequence: TGTGCCAGCAGCTTAGTACAGGGGAAACCCACAGATACGCGGTATTTT. The chain carries TRBV11-2 and TRBJ2-3; TRBD1 agrees at 7 bases. From germline, CDR1 is SGHAT and CDR2 FQNNGV. CDR3 length equals 16 residues.

This clonotype was observed a handful of times. One end of the junction does not line up with germline, which may come from a read error. The V and J genes are TRBV7-2 and TRBJ2-1; 8 bases are shared with TRBD2. Per the germline V gene, CDR1 is SGHTA and CDR2 is FQGNSA. This CDR3 is 18 amino acids long. The CDR3 spells CASSLVPGGPPSHNEQFF. The CDR3 region has the DNA TGTGCCAGCAGCTTAGTTCCGGGGGGGCCCCCCTCCCACAATGAGCAGTTCTTC. Filled out from reference TRBV7-2 and TRBJ2-1, the complete variable domain reads GAGVSQSPSNKVTEKGKDVELRCDPISGHTALYWYRQSLGQGLEFLIYFQGNSAPDKSGLPSDRFSAERTGGSVSTLTIQRTQQEDSAVYLCASSLVPGGPPSHNEQFFGPGTRLTVL.

This clonotype turned up a few times. One junction end does not reproduce the germline sequence, and a read error may be involved. The V gene is TRBV6-2 or TRBV6-3, the J gene TRBJ2-6; D could derive from TRBD1 or TRBD2 (5 bases each). The germline V gene has CDR1 MNHEY and CDR2 SVGEGT. CDR3 length: 16 residues. The CDR3 sequence: CASSPHPGAGASVLTF. DNA for the CDR3: TGTGCCAGCAGTCCGCATCCCGGGGCTGGGGCCAGCGTCCTGACTTTC.

This clonotype was recorded many times. The genes are TRBV6-2 or TRBV6-3 and TRBJ2-1; TRBD2 matches 11 bases. Germline V CDR1 and CDR2: MNHEY, SVGEGT. The CDR3 is 15 residues long. Trimming cost V 8 bases and J 6 bases; bases outside gene matches: 9. The CDR3 reads CASPSGGPRGNEQFF. CDR3 sequence (DNA): TGTGCCAGCCCTAGCGGGGGGCCAAGGGGCAATGAGCAGTTCTTC.

This clonotype showed up just a few times. A single base separates this from a much larger clone, so it may be a read error. This chain uses TRBV6-1 with TRBJ2-3; 8 bases are shared with TRBD2. Germline V CDR1 and CDR2: MNHNS, SASEGT. This CDR3 is 15 amino acids long. The ends lost 1 base at V and 0 bases at J; junction bases unmatched: 0. The CDR3 loop is CASSEVAGSTDTQYF. In nucleotides, the CDR3 is TGTGCCAGCAGTGAAGTAGCGGGGAGCACAGATACGCAGTATTTT.

This sequence joins TRBV7-2 and TRBJ2-2; 8 bases line up with TRBD2. Germline CDR1 is SGHTA and CDR2 is FQGNSA. The CDR3 spans 16 residues. V was pared by 2 bases and J by 1 base, with 3 bases of the junction left unmatched. The CDR3 is CASSLRGGRNTGELFF. DNA of the CDR3: TGTGCCAGCAGCTTACGCGGGGGGAGGAACACCGGGGAGCTGTTTTTT.

Comments on this clonotype: A much larger clonotype is one base distant, so this may be a read error. The CDR3 sequence: CASRQGRAGYGDTF. As DNA, the CDR3 is TGTGCCAGCAGGCAAGGGAGGGCAGGGTATGGCGACACCTTC. The chain employs TRBV7-2 and TRBJ1-2; the D gene is possibly TRBD1 (5 bases). Germline V gene lookup returns CDR1 SGHTA and CDR2 FQGNSA. The length of the CDR3 is 14 residues.

The V gene is TRBV28, the J gene TRBJ2-1, with 11 bases matching TRBD2. The V and J ends lost 6 bases and 7 bases, in that order; junction bases with no gene match: 20. Germline CDR1 is MDHEN and CDR2 is SYDVKM. This CDR3 comprises 19 residues. CDR3 sequence: CASSPVPVAGGPPWNEQFF. The CDR3 DNA reads TGTGCCAGCAGCCCCGTCCCGGTAGCGGGGGGGCCACCGTGGAATGAGCAGTTCTTC.

The chain links TRBV7-6 to TRBJ2-1; TRBD2 aligns across 10 bases. J gave up 4 bases and V 5 bases, and 5 bases lay outside the gene matches. The length of the CDR3 is 15 residues. CDR1 and CDR2 from the germline V gene are SGHVS and FNYEAQ. CDR3 DNA: TGTGCCAGCAGCGCCACTAGCGGGGAATACAATGAGCAGTTCTTC. Translating it yields CASSATSGEYNEQFF.

This chain uses TRBV12-3 or TRBV12-4 with TRBJ2-5, with TRBD1 as a possible D gene (5 bases). The end of the DNA aligns better with TRBJ2-7, so the J call may be wrong. CDR3 length: 14 residues. This CDR3 reads CASSFEWGAYEQYF. DNA of the CDR3: TGTGCCAGCAGTTTTGAGTGGGGCGCCTACGAGCAGTACTTC.

The rearrangement joins TRBV20-1 to TRBJ1-2, with D hard to call. The length of the CDR3 is 13 residues. Trimming cost V 4 bases and J 1 base, with 10 bases left between them. From germline, CDR1 is DFQATT and CDR2 SNEGSKA (reference sequence). The CDR3 DNA follows: TGCAGTGCTAAACCGACATATAACTATGGCTACACCTTC. Protein product: CSAKPTYNYGYTF.

Only one count was recorded for this clonotype. The rearrangement uses TRBV5-6 and TRBJ1-1, with D tentatively TRBD1 (6 bases). Trimming pared 6 bases from V and 7 bases from J, leaving 22 bases between. Germline V gives CDR1 SGHDT, CDR2 YYEEEE. The CDR3 is 15 residues long. CDR3 loop: CASTYWGAGFNEAFF. CDR3 nucleotide sequence: TGTGCCAGCACCTATTGGGGGGCCGGGTTTAATGAAGCTTTCTTT.

This rearrangement joins TRBV7-2 to TRBJ1-2; no firm D call. The V and J ends lost 1 base and 4 bases respectively, with 13 bases between them. CDR1 and CDR2 (germline): SGHTA, FQGNSA. This CDR3 is built from 15 residues. As DNA, the CDR3 is TGTGCCAGCAGCTTAGTAGGTGGAGCTACCTATGGCTACACCTTC. Its translation is CASSLVGGATYGYTF.

Only a few counts were recorded for this clonotype. The rearrangement joins TRBV7-2 to TRBJ2-3, with 9 bases identical to TRBD2. Germline V CDR1 and CDR2: SGHTA, FQGNSA. This CDR3 has 16 residues. With 1 base clipped from V and 1 base from J, the junction kept 3 bases outside the gene matches. The CDR3 here is CASSLVASGGTDTQYF. CDR3 nucleotides: TGTGCCAGCAGCTTAGTTGCTAGCGGGGGCACAGATACGCAGTATTTT.

The J gene is TRBJ2-1, the V gene TRBV7-3, with TRBD2 matching 7 bases. The CDR3 is 13 amino acids. The V and J ends lost 4 bases and 7 bases, in that order; junction bases with no gene match: 4. Germline CDR1 SGHTA, CDR2 FQGTGA. The CDR3 nucleotides read TGTGCCAGCAGCTGGGGGGGTTGGAATGAGCAGTTCTTC. It yields the protein CASSWGGWNEQFF.

The chain couples TRBV4-1 to TRBJ1-5, with D perhaps matching TRBD1 (5 bases). CDR3 size: 15 residues. Looked up from germline, CDR1 is MGHRA and CDR2 is YSYEKL. V was shortened by 0 bases and J by 6 bases, with 12 bases between the two germline ends. The CDR3 loop is CASSQEYGGSQPQHF. The DNA of the CDR3 is TGCGCCAGCAGCCAAGAATATGGGGGATCTCAGCCCCAGCATTTT.

The chain employs TRBV30 and TRBJ2-4, with a weak D call TRBD1 (5 bases). The J call may be wrong; the DNA end is better matched by TRBJ2-7. CDR3 length: 13 residues. The V gene's germline CDR1 is GTSNPN and CDR2 SVGIG (reference sequence). The CDR3 reads CAWSGGRDYEQYF. CDR3 DNA: TGTGCCTGGAGTGGCGGCAGGGACTACGAGCAGTACTTC.

This clonotype was detected ten times or more. The CDR3 region has the DNA TGTGCCAGCAGTGTGACAGGGGCCGACACCTCCTACGAGCAGTACTTC. Its translation is CASSVTGADTSYEQYF. V is TRBV6-1 and J is TRBJ2-7, with 8 bases identical to TRBD1. The germline gives CDR1 MNHNS, CDR2 SASEGT. Trimming removed 4 bases from V and 0 bases from J; junction bases left unmatched: 8. There are 16 residues in the CDR3.